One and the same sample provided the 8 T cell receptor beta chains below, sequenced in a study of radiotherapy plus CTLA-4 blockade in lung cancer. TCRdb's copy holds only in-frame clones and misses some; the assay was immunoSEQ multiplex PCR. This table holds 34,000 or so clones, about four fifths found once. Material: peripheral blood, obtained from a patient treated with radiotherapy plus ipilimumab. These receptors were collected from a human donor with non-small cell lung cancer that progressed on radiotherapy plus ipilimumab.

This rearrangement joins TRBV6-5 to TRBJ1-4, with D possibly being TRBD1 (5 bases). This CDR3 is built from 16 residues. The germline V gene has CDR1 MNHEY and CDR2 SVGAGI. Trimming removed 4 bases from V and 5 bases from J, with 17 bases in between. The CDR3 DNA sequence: TGTGCCAGCAGTTCCGTCAGGCCGGGACTAAATGAAAAACTGTTTTTT. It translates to CASSSVRPGLNEKLFF.

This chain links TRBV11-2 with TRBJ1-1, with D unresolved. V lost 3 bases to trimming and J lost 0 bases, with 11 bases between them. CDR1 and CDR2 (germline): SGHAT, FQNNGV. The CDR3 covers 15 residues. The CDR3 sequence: CASSLNRAVNTEAFF. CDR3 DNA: TGTGCCAGCAGCTTGAACCGGGCCGTGAACACTGAAGCTTTCTTT.

The CDR3 loop is CASSIGQGVYNEQFF. For the CDR3, the DNA is TGTGCCAGCAGTATTGGACAGGGTGTCTACAATGAGCAGTTCTTC. This chain connects TRBV27 to TRBJ2-1; 8 positions agree with TRBD1. CDR3 length equals 15 residues. Trimming took 5 bases from V and 3 from J; bases not matched to a gene: 6. Germline CDR1 MNHEY, CDR2 SMNVEV (reference sequence).

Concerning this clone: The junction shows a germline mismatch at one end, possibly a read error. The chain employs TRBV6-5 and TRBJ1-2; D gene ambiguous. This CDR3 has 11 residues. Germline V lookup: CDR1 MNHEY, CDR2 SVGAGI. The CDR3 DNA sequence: TGTGCCAGCGGAACTCCGGGAATGAAGTTCTTC. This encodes CASGTPGMKFF.

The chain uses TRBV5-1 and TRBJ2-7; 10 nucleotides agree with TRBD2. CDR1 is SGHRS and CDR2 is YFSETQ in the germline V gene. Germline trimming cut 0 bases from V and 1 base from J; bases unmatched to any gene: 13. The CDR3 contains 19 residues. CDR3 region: CASSLGPSGSFSLSYEQYF. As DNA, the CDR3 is TGCGCCAGCAGCTTGGGCCCTAGCGGGAGCTTTAGTCTATCCTACGAGCAGTACTTC.

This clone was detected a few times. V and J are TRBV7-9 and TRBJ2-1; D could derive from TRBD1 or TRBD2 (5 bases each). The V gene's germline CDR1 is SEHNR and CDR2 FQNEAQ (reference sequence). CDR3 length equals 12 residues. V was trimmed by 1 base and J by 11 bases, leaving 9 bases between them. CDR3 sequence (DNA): TGTGCCAGCAGCTTAGGGGACCTTAAGCAGTTCTTC. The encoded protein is CASSLGDLKQFF.

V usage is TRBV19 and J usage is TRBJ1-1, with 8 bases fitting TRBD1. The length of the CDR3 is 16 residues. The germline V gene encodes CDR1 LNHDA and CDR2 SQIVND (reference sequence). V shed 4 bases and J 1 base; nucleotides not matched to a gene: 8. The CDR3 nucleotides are TGTGCCAGTAGTACATCGACAGGGGTCGGGAACACTGAAGCTTTCTTT. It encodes CASSTSTGVGNTEAFF.

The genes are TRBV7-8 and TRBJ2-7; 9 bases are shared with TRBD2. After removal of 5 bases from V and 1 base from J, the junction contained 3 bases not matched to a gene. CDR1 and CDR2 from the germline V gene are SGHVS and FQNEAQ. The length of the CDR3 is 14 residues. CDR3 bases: TGTGCCAGCAGCGAGACTAGCGGTTCCTACGAGCAGTACTTC. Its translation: CASSETSGSYEQYF.